This T cell receptor beta chain was captured by sequencing in a study of cytomegalovirus exposure and HLA in healthy donors. Study results and caveats: Most sequenced TCRs were rare (though some public TCRs occurred in many donors). The study designated fewer than 200 TCR beta chains cytomegalovirus-associated.

The ends were cut back, 4 bases at V and 0 bases at J, with 13 bases in the middle. Germline loops: CDR1 MDHEN, CDR2 SYDVKM. There are 16 residues in the CDR3. As for this clone: Its antigen is unidentified.

Generated by immunoSEQ multiplex PCR, the TCRdb table keeps only in-frame clones and is missing some. Altogether under 200,000 clones are present, around 92% being singletons, with the ten largest covering under 4.5%. The sequenced material came from PBMCs. The receptor was isolated from a man aged 18-30 years in good health and CMV-seropositive. The rearrangement uses TRBV28 and TRBJ1-5; maybe TRBD1 (5 bases). CDR3 in DNA: TGTGCCAGCAGTTGGAGGGGCATATATAGCAATCAGCCCCAGCATTTT. This translates into CASSWRGIYSNQPQHF.